This T cell receptor (beta chain) was retrieved from a study of cytomegalovirus exposure and HLA in healthy donors. Study results and caveats: Within an earlier analysis, most TCR beta V segments proved productive either about 87% or about 30% of the time.

The donors comprised healthy bone marrow donors. V was pared by 6 bases and J by 8 bases, with 12 bases of the junction left unmatched. The CDR3 covers 15 residues. Germline V gene data show CDR1 as LNHDA and CDR2 as SQIVND (reference sequence). PCR was performed using 60 Vbeta and 13 Jbeta primers. Assay used: immunoSEQ multiplex PCR; TCRdb lists only in-frame clones, some missing. The sample lists about 72,000 clones; approximately 82% were seen once. On this clone itself: No antigen is known for it.

This receptor was identified in a man between 18 and 29 years old in good health and CMV-seronegative. Specimen: PBMCs. The chain joins TRBV19 to TRBJ1-4, with 7 bases identical to TRBD1. CDR3 DNA: TGTGCCAGTAGGGCCTACAGGGGATCAAACGAAAAACTGTTTTTT. Translating it yields CASRAYRGSNEKLFF.